A selection of T cell receptor beta chains follows, all from one sample in a study of T-cell reconstitution after alpha-beta-depleted transplantation in children. TCRdb reprocessed the PCR reads with MiXCR, giving one entry per CDR3 protein. The table lists about 460,000 distinct CDR3 sequences, roughly an eighth of them singletons. Sequences were derived from PBMCs from the stem cell graft donor, sampled from the stem cell graft. The receptor source for this set is a human donor who donated a stem cell graft to a child with combined immunodeficiency. Both conserved end residues are part of each CDR3. Each record gives: D gene, clone size, J gene, V gene, CDR3 DNA, CDR3 protein. The D gene is left open where the match is weak. For some rows the clone size is stated as once, few or many, or as a class when expanded; others skip it.

d_call: .
clone_size: many
j_call: TRBJ2-2
v_call: TRBV5-6
cdr3_nt: TGTGCCAGCAGCTATGGAGGAATCACCGGGGAGCTGTTTTTT
cdr3_aa: CASSYGGITGELFF

d_call: .
clone_size: many
j_call: TRBJ2-7
v_call: TRBV24-1
cdr3_nt: TGTGCCCTCTTTTACGAGCAGTACTTC
cdr3_aa: CALFYEQYF

d_call: TRBD2
clone_size: .
j_call: TRBJ2-7
v_call: TRBV30
cdr3_nt: TGTGCCTGGAATCAACTAGCGGGACCTTACGAGCAGTACTTC
cdr3_aa: CAWNQLAGPYEQYF

d_call: TRBD1
clone_size: once
j_call: TRBJ1-5
v_call: TRBV6-1
cdr3_nt: TGTGCCAGCAGCCACAGGGGGCGTAATCAGCCCCAGCATTTT
cdr3_aa: CASSHRGRNQPQHF

d_call: .
clone_size: .
j_call: TRBJ1-4
v_call: TRBV7-8
cdr3_nt: TGTGCCAGCAGCTTAGATCGGGTACCCCATGAAAAACTGTTTTTT
cdr3_aa: CASSLDRVPHEKLFF

d_call: TRBD1
clone_size: few
j_call: TRBJ2-3
v_call: TRBV7-2
cdr3_nt: TGTGCCAGCAGCCTCGACGCCGGGACAGCACTAACTAGCACAGATACGCAGTATTTT
cdr3_aa: CASSLDAGTALTSTDTQYF

d_call: .
clone_size: few
j_call: TRBJ2-1
v_call: TRBV7-8
cdr3_nt: TGTGCCAGCAGCTTAAAAGTAGGAACTGAGCAGTTCTTC
cdr3_aa: CASSLKVGTEQFF

d_call: .
clone_size: few
j_call: TRBJ1-2
v_call: TRBV28
cdr3_nt: TGTGCCAGCGAGGGGGACCACTATGGCTACACCTTC
cdr3_aa: CASEGDHYGYTF

d_call: .
clone_size: .
j_call: TRBJ1-1
v_call: TRBV3-1
cdr3_nt: TGTGCCAGCAGCCAAGACCCAGCCTACACTGAAGCTTTCTTT
cdr3_aa: CASSQDPAYTEAFF

d_call: TRBD2
clone_size: few
j_call: TRBJ2-1
v_call: TRBV5-8
cdr3_nt: TGTGCCAGCAGCTGGGGACTAGTTATCGATGAGCAGTTCTTC
cdr3_aa: CASSWGLVIDEQFF

d_call: TRBD1
clone_size: many
j_call: TRBJ2-1
v_call: TRBV12-3/TRBV12-4
cdr3_nt: TGTGCCAGCAGTGGGGGAATGAGGGGGCTCAATGAGCAGTTCTTC
cdr3_aa: CASSGGMRGLNEQFF

d_call: TRBD2
clone_size: few
j_call: TRBJ2-5
v_call: TRBV7-3
cdr3_nt: TGTGCCAGCAGCGTGGGACTAGCGGAACAAGAGACCCAGTACTTC
cdr3_aa: CASSVGLAEQETQYF

d_call: TRBD2
clone_size: .
j_call: TRBJ2-2
v_call: TRBV18
cdr3_nt: TGTGCCAGCTCACGGCCGGGACTAGGCAACACCGGGGAGCTGTTTTTT
cdr3_aa: CASSRPGLGNTGELFF

d_call: .
clone_size: many
j_call: TRBJ2-7
v_call: TRBV5-6
cdr3_nt: TGTGCCAGCACGGGATCCTGGGGCTACGAGCAGTACTTC
cdr3_aa: CASTGSWGYEQYF

d_call: TRBD1
clone_size: few
j_call: TRBJ1-5
v_call: TRBV6-5
cdr3_nt: TGTGCCAGCAGTTACGACGGCCACAGGGGATCCCAGCCCCAGCATTTT
cdr3_aa: CASSYDGHRGSQPQHF

d_call: .
clone_size: .
j_call: TRBJ2-7
v_call: TRBV18
cdr3_nt: TGTGCCAGCTCACACAGGCCCATCTACGAGCAGTACTTC
cdr3_aa: CASSHRPIYEQYF

d_call: TRBD1
clone_size: many
j_call: TRBJ1-2
v_call: TRBV7-2
cdr3_nt: TGTGCCAGCAGCCCCAGGACAGGAGGCTATGGCTACACCTTC
cdr3_aa: CASSPRTGGYGYTF

d_call: .
clone_size: .
j_call: TRBJ2-1
v_call: TRBV14
cdr3_nt: TGTGCCAGCAGCCCTAGATGGGGTTACAATGAGCAGTTCTTC
cdr3_aa: CASSPRWGYNEQFF

d_call: TRBD2
clone_size: few
j_call: TRBJ2-7
v_call: TRBV7-2
cdr3_nt: TGTGCCAGCAGCTGGACCTCACCGGGACTAGCGGGTCAAGAGCAGTACTTC
cdr3_aa: CASSWTSPGLAGQEQYF

d_call: .
clone_size: few
j_call: TRBJ2-3
v_call: TRBV11-2
cdr3_nt: TGTGCCAGCAGCTACCGAGGCGGGAACACAGATACGCAGTATTTT
cdr3_aa: CASSYRGGNTDTQYF

d_call: TRBD1
clone_size: many
j_call: TRBJ2-7
v_call: TRBV25-1
cdr3_nt: TGTGCCAGTCGAACTGACAGGGAGTGGGGCGAGCAGTACTTC
cdr3_aa: CASRTDREWGEQYF

d_call: .
clone_size: .
j_call: TRBJ2-2
v_call: TRBV7-2
cdr3_nt: TGTGCCAGCAGCTACACAGGGATGCCCGGGGAGCTGTTTTTT
cdr3_aa: CASSYTGMPGELFF

d_call: .
clone_size: few
j_call: TRBJ2-5
v_call: TRBV5-1
cdr3_nt: TGCGCCAGCAGCATGATCCACCCAGAAGAGACCCAGTACTTC
cdr3_aa: CASSMIHPEETQYF

d_call: TRBD1
clone_size: few
j_call: TRBJ2-7
v_call: TRBV20-1
cdr3_nt: TGCAGTGCTAACCGCCGGGACAGGGAGATTTACGAGCAGTACTTC
cdr3_aa: CSANRRDREIYEQYF

d_call: TRBD2
clone_size: few
j_call: TRBJ2-1
v_call: TRBV7-2
cdr3_nt: TGTGCCAGCAGCTTAGTAGGTTTAGCGGGAACCAATGAGCAGTTCTTC
cdr3_aa: CASSLVGLAGTNEQFF

d_call: TRBD2
clone_size: .
j_call: TRBJ2-1
v_call: TRBV29-1
cdr3_nt: TGCGCGTCGGGGACTACTTTATACAATGAGCAGTTCTTC
cdr3_aa: CASGTTLYNEQFF

d_call: TRBD2
clone_size: few
j_call: TRBJ2-2
v_call: TRBV9
cdr3_nt: TGTGCCAGCAGCGGAGATGCGACTAGCTGGACCGGGGAGCTGTTTTTT
cdr3_aa: CASSGDATSWTGELFF

d_call: .
clone_size: .
j_call: TRBJ1-2
v_call: TRBV7-2
cdr3_nt: TGTGCCAGCAGCTTTACCCCGAGTACAGATGGCTACACCTTC
cdr3_aa: CASSFTPSTDGYTF

d_call: TRBD2
clone_size: few
j_call: TRBJ2-1
v_call: TRBV4-2
cdr3_nt: TGTGCCAGCAGCCGGACTAGCGTTAGCTCCTACAATGAGCAGTTCTTC
cdr3_aa: CASSRTSVSSYNEQFF

d_call: TRBD1
clone_size: .
j_call: TRBJ2-4
v_call: TRBV12-3/TRBV12-4
cdr3_nt: TGTGCCAGCAGTTTTCAGGGGGCTTGGGATCAGTACTTC
cdr3_aa: CASSFQGAWDQYF

d_call: .
clone_size: few
j_call: TRBJ2-3
v_call: TRBV9
cdr3_nt: TGTGCCAGCAGCGTAGCGGGGGAGGATACGCAGTATTTT
cdr3_aa: CASSVAGEDTQYF

d_call: .
clone_size: .
j_call: TRBJ1-2
v_call: TRBV7-2
cdr3_nt: TGTGCCAGCAGCTTAGTAGGGGACCGGGGCTACACCTTC
cdr3_aa: CASSLVGDRGYTF

d_call: .
clone_size: many
j_call: TRBJ2-2
v_call: TRBV2
cdr3_nt: TGTGCCAGCAGTGGGACGGTGAACACCGGGGAGCTGTTTTTT
cdr3_aa: CASSGTVNTGELFF

d_call: TRBD2
clone_size: few
j_call: TRBJ2-2
v_call: TRBV5-6
cdr3_nt: TGTGCCAGCAGCTTGATGGGACTAGCGGGGGGGGCGAACACCGGGGAGCTGTTTTTT
cdr3_aa: CASSLMGLAGGANTGELFF

d_call: .
clone_size: .
j_call: TRBJ2-7
v_call: TRBV27
cdr3_nt: TGTGCCAGCAGACCCATAGACCACAACGAGCAGTACTTC
cdr3_aa: CASRPIDHNEQYF

d_call: .
clone_size: many
j_call: TRBJ2-3
v_call: TRBV7-9
cdr3_nt: TGTGCCAGCAGCGATGGAACCATCACAGATACGCAGTATTTT
cdr3_aa: CASSDGTITDTQYF

d_call: TRBD1
clone_size: many
j_call: TRBJ1-5
v_call: TRBV27
cdr3_nt: TGTGCCAGCAGGAAGGGACAGGGGAACAATCAGCCCCAGCATTTT
cdr3_aa: CASRKGQGNNQPQHF

d_call: .
clone_size: many
j_call: TRBJ1-2
v_call: TRBV12-3/TRBV12-4
cdr3_nt: TGTGCCAGCAGCCCCCGACTCTATGGCTACACCTTC
cdr3_aa: CASSPRLYGYTF

d_call: TRBD2
clone_size: .
j_call: TRBJ2-1
v_call: TRBV11-2
cdr3_nt: TGTGCCAGCAGCTTAGTCCCGTCCTGGCGGGAGGTCCCGAGGTCCTACAATGAGCAGTTCTTC
cdr3_aa: CASSLVPSWREVPRSYNEQFF

d_call: .
clone_size: .
j_call: TRBJ2-5
v_call: TRBV29-1
cdr3_nt: TGCAGCGTGGTCGGCGGGGCTGGAGATACCCAGTACTTC
cdr3_aa: CSVVGGAGDTQYF

d_call: TRBD1
clone_size: once
j_call: TRBJ1-4
v_call: TRBV4-3
cdr3_nt: TGCGCCAGCAGCCAAGGACAGGGAGTTAGAGAAAAACTGTTTTTT
cdr3_aa: CASSQGQGVREKLFF

d_call: .
clone_size: few
j_call: TRBJ2-3
v_call: TRBV4-2
cdr3_nt: TGTGCCAGCAGCCTGGGACGGAGACCTAATACGCAGTATTTT
cdr3_aa: CASSLGRRPNTQYF

d_call: .
clone_size: many
j_call: TRBJ2-2
v_call: TRBV29-1
cdr3_nt: TGCAGCGTTGAATCAGGTTATTCGAACACCGGGGAGCTGTTTTTT
cdr3_aa: CSVESGYSNTGELFF

d_call: TRBD2
clone_size: .
j_call: TRBJ2-1
v_call: TRBV7-8
cdr3_nt: TGTGCCAGCAGCTTAGTGCGGGAGAAGGTTCGGAGTTACAATGAGCAGTTCTTC
cdr3_aa: CASSLVREKVRSYNEQFF

d_call: .
clone_size: few
j_call: TRBJ1-3
v_call: TRBV6-5
cdr3_nt: TGTGCCAGCAGTTCAGGGAGTTACTCTGGAAACACCATATATTTT
cdr3_aa: CASSSGSYSGNTIYF

d_call: TRBD1
clone_size: many
j_call: TRBJ2-7
v_call: TRBV20-1
cdr3_nt: TGCAGTGCTAGGCCTGGGACAGGGGGTAACTACGAGCAGTACTTC
cdr3_aa: CSARPGTGGNYEQYF

d_call: .
clone_size: few
j_call: TRBJ1-3
v_call: TRBV12-3/TRBV12-4
cdr3_nt: TGTGCCAGCAGTTCCCTGACAGTCTCTGGAAACACCATATATTTT
cdr3_aa: CASSSLTVSGNTIYF

d_call: .
clone_size: many
j_call: TRBJ2-3
v_call: TRBV7-2
cdr3_nt: TGTGCCAGCAGCTTAGCGGGCAGGGGCGTCTCCACAGATACGCAGTATTTT
cdr3_aa: CASSLAGRGVSTDTQYF